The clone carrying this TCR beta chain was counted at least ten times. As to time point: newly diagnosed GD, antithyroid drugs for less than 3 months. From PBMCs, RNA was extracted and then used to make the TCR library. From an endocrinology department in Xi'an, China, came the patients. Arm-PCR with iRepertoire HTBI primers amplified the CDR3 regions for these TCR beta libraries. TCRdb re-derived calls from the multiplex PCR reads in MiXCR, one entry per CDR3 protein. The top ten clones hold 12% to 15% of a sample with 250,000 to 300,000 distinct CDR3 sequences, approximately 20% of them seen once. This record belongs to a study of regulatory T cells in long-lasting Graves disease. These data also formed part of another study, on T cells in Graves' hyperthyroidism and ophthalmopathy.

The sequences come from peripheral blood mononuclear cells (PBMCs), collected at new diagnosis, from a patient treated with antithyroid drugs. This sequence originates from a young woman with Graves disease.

The DNA for the CDR3 is TGCAGTGCGATTACAGGGGCGGCCAAAAACATTCAGTACTTC. Translated: CSAITGAAKNIQYF. The J gene is TRBJ2-4, the V gene TRBV20-1; the match to TRBD1 covers 7 bases. The CDR3 consists of 14 residues. Looked up from germline, CDR1 is DFQATT and CDR2 is SNEGSKA (reference sequence). Germline trimming cut 6 bases from V and 1 base from J; bases unmatched to any gene: 6.